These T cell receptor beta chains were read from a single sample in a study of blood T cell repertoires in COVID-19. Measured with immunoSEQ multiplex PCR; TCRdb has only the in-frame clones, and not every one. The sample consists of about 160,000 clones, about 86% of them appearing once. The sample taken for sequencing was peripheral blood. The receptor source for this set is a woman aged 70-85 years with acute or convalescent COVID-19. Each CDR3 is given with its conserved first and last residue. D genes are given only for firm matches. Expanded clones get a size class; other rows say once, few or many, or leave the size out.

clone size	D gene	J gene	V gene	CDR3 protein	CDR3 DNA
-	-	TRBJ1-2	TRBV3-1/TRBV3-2	CASSQDRMTENYGYTF	TGTGCCAGCAGCCAAGATAGAATGACAGAAAACTATGGCTACACCTTC
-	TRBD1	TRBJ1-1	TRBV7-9	CASSLVGQEAAFF	TGTGCCAGCAGCTTAGTAGGACAGGAGGCGGCTTTCTTT
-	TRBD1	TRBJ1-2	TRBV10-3	CAIGDRGGYGYTF	TGTGCCATCGGGGACAGGGGTGGGTATGGCTACACCTTC
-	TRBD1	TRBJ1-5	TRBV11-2	CASSPGGTGNQPQHF	TGTGCCAGCAGCCCAGGGGGGACAGGCAATCAGCCCCAGCATTTT
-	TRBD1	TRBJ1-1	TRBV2	CASRVGTGEDTEAFF	TGTGCCAGCAGAGTCGGGACAGGGGAGGACACTGAAGCTTTCTTT
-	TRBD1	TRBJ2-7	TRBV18	CASSQNGQASYEQYF	TGTGCCAGCTCACAAAACGGACAGGCTTCCTACGAGCAGTACTTC
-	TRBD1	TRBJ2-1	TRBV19	CASSISGTATYNEQFF	TGTGCCAGTAGTATTTCAGGGACAGCAACATACAATGAGCAGTTCTTC
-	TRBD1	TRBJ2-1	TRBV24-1	CATSAVTGANGEQFF	TGTGCCACCAGTGCCGTGACAGGGGCTAATGGTGAGCAGTTCTTC
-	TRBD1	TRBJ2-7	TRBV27	CASSLTGTGGEQYF	TGTGCCAGCAGTCTCACCGGGACAGGGGGCGAGCAGTACTTC
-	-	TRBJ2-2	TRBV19	CATNSRGLPGELFF	TGTGCCACCAACTCGCGGGGACTCCCCGGGGAGCTGTTTTTT
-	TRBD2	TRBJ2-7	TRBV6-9	CASSYTTRGGGPYEQYF	TGTGCCAGCAGTTATACCACTAGGGGCGGGGGGCCCTACGAGCAGTACTTC
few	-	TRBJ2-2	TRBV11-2	CASSLSGRVSGELFF	TGTGCCAGCAGCTTAAGTGGCAGGGTGTCCGGGGAGCTGTTTTTT
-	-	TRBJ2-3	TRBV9	CASSVDGVTDTQYF	TGTGCCAGCAGCGTAGACGGGGTCACAGATACGCAGTATTTT
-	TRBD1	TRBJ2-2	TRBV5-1	CASSGSSGGTGELFF	TGCGCCAGCAGCGGCTCCTCAGGGGGCACCGGGGAGCTGTTTTTT
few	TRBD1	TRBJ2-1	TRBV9	CASSVAQGASYNEQFF	TGTGCCAGCAGCGTAGCACAGGGGGCGTCTTACAATGAGCAGTTCTTC
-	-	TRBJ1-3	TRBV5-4	CASSSDSLSGNTIYF	TGTGCCAGCAGCTCTGACAGCCTCTCTGGAAACACCATATATTTT
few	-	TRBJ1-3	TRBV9	CASSPWEASSGNTIYF	TGTGCCAGCAGCCCTTGGGAGGCCAGCTCTGGAAACACCATATATTTT
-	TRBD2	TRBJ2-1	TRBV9	CASSQFSLAEYNEQFF	TGTGCCAGCAGCCAATTCTCACTAGCGGAGTACAATGAGCAGTTCTTC
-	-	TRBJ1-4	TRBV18	CASSEVRGDEKLFF	TGTGCCAGCTCAGAGGTCCGGGGAGACGAAAAACTGTTTTTT
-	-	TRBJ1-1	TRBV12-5	CASGTGFTEAFF	TGTGCTAGTGGAACAGGGTTCACTGAAGCTTTCTTT
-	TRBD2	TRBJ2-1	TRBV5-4	CASSRTSGSSYNEQFF	TGTGCCAGCAGTAGGACTAGCGGTAGCTCCTACAATGAGCAGTTCTTC
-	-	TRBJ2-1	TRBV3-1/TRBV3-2	CASSLRGAYNEQFF	TGTGCCAGCAGCCTCCGGGGGGCGTACAATGAGCAGTTCTTC
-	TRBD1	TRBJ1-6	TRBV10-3	CAISDTGVTSPLHF	TGTGCCATCAGTGACACAGGGGTGACATCACCCCTCCACTTT
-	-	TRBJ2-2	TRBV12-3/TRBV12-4	CASSLGTGLELFF	TGTGCCAGCAGTTTAGGAACAGGCTTGGAGCTGTTTTTT
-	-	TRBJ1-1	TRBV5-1	CASSLEAYNTEAFF	TGCGCCAGCAGCTTGGAAGCTTACAACACTGAAGCTTTCTTT
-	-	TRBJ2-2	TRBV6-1	CASSEIRSTGELFF	TGTGCCAGCAGTGAAATCCGGAGTACCGGGGAGCTGTTTTTT